What follows are 32 T cell receptor beta chains derived from one specimen sequenced in a study of Graves' ophthalmopathy and Graves' hyperthyroidism. Amplified material comprised TCR beta CDR3 regions derived from RNA transcripts. The library came from an HTBI-primed first-round RT-PCR and a second-round multiplex PCR. TCRdb recomputed calls from the multiplex PCR reads with MiXCR, one row per CDR3 protein. Counted here are more than 300,000 distinct CDR3 sequences, roughly 15% occurring once; the ten biggest clones make up about 2.4%. Sequenced sample: peripheral blood. The receptors were sampled from an adult woman with stable Graves' hyperthyroidism.

This clonotype was seen ten or more times. The chain recombines TRBV20-1 with TRBJ1-5; D is possibly TRBD1 (5 bases). The CDR3 has 16 residues. V was clipped by 0 bases and J by 1 base, with 13 bases between them. Germline V CDR1 and CDR2: DFQATT, SNEGSKA (reference sequence). In DNA, the CDR3 is TGCAGTGCTAGAGATCCCCTCGGGGGAAGCAATCAGCCCCAGCATTTT. Protein sequence: CSARDPLGGSNQPQHF.

At least ten counts were recorded for this clonotype. The CDR3 spells CASSYSSREVSSYEQYF. The CDR3 bases are TGTGCCAGCAGTTACTCTTCGCGGGAGGTCAGCTCCTACGAGCAGTACTTC. This sequence joins TRBV6-5 and TRBJ2-7, with 8 bases lining up with TRBD2. There are 17 residues in the CDR3. Germline V gene lookup returns CDR1 MNHEY and CDR2 SVGAGI. V lost 0 bases and J lost 0; bases outside the gene matches: 7.

Points on this clonotype: A much larger clone sits a single nucleotide away, making a read error possible. DNA of the CDR3: TGTGCCAGCGGGACGACAGGGACGGGACATCCCCAGCATTTT. It encodes CASGTTGTGHPQHF. This rearrangement joins TRBV28 to TRBJ1-5; 7 bases line up with TRBD1. This CDR3 has 14 amino acids. V lost 8 bases to trimming and J lost 10 bases; unmatched junction nucleotides: 14. The germline CDR1 and CDR2 sequences are MDHEN and SYDVKM. Full variable domain (remainder filled in from reference TRBV28 and TRBJ1-5): DVKVTQSSRYLVKRTGEKVFLECVQDMDHENMFWYRQDPGLGLRLIYFSYDVKMKEKGDIPEGYSVSREKKERFSLILESASTNQTSMYLCASGTTGTGHPQHFGDGTRLSIL.

On this clonotype: This sequence may be a read error, since a much larger clone differs from it by one base. The chain joins TRBV5-5 to TRBJ2-2; a possible D gene is TRBD1 (6 bases). The germline gives CDR1 SGHKS, CDR2 YYEKEE (reference sequence). The CDR3 totals 14 residues. The CDR3 nucleotides are TGTGCCAGCAGCTGGGGGCATTCCACCGGGGAGCTGTTGTTT. Translating it yields CASSWGHSTGELLF.

This clonotype has at least ten counts. This chain uses TRBV6-1 with TRBJ1-1; D gene uncertain. The CDR3 sequence is 16 residues long. V lost 2 bases and J lost 1, with 14 bases in between. CDR1 and CDR2 from the germline V gene are MNHNS and SASEGT. The CDR3 DNA follows: TGTGCCAGCAGTGAAAGTTGGGAACGCCCGAACACTGAAGCTTTCTTT. This translates into CASSESWERPNTEAFF.

This clonotype was picked up one time. It may be a read error: a sequence one base away is much more abundant. The J gene is TRBJ2-7, the V gene TRBV5-1; 10 positions match TRBD2. Germline V gene data show CDR1 as SGHRS and CDR2 as YFSETQ. CDR3 length equals 16 residues. J gave up 2 bases and V 3 bases, and 8 bases lay outside the gene matches. The CDR3 DNA reads TGCGCCAGCAGCTCCTCTAGCGGGAGTATCCCCTACGAGCAGTACGTC. Translated: CASSSSSGSIPYEQYV.

The rearrangement joins TRBV5-1 to TRBJ1-1; TRBD1 might be the D (6 bases). The germline V gene has CDR1 SGHRS and CDR2 YFSETQ. The CDR3 is 12 residues long. The ends were cut back, 3 bases at V and 12 bases at J, with 15 bases in the middle. The CDR3 sequence is CASSSKQGRTFF. CDR3 DNA: TGCGCCAGCAGCTCAAAACAGGGTAGGACTTTCTTT.

Many counts were recorded for this clonotype. The rearrangement joins TRBV6-5 to TRBJ2-2; D not certain. Germline CDR1 MNHEY, CDR2 SVGAGI. The CDR3 loop spans 14 amino acids. Trimming left V 8 bases short and J 3 bases short, with 13 bases between. The chain's CDR3 is CASVIPIDTGELFF. CDR3 DNA: TGTGCCAGCGTTATCCCCATAGACACCGGGGAGCTGTTTTTT.

There are many counts of this clonotype. This sequence joins TRBV19 and TRBJ2-4; TRBD1 aligns across 10 bases. This CDR3 region has 18 residues. Germline V lookup: CDR1 LNHDA, CDR2 SQIVND (reference sequence). J was trimmed by 0 bases and V by 5 bases; bases with no gene match: 10. CDR3 nucleotides: TGTGCCAGTAGTCCAGGAAGAGGACAGGGGGTAGCCAAAAACATTCAGTACTTC. Translated, it gives CASSPGRGQGVAKNIQYF.

This clonotype was observed many times. This rearrangement joins TRBV28 to TRBJ1-5; D not certain. V was cut by 1 base and J by 0 bases, with 16 bases left in between. This CDR3 is 18 amino acids long. Germline V gene data show CDR1 as MDHEN and CDR2 as SYDVKM. Here the CDR3 DNA reads TGTGCCAGCAGTTTATTGGACCTACAGAGAAATAGCAATCAGCCCCAGCATTTT. Its translation is CASSLLDLQRNSNQPQHF.

This clonotype has at least ten counts. The V gene is TRBV11-2, the J gene TRBJ1-2; 8 bases line up with TRBD1. After removal of 3 bases from V and 6 bases from J, the junction contained 6 bases not matched to a gene. Germline CDR1 is SGHAT and CDR2 is FQNNGV. This CDR3 region has 14 residues. The CDR3 spells CASSFGQGANGYTF. In DNA form, the CDR3 reads TGTGCCAGCAGCTTCGGGCAGGGGGCGAATGGCTACACCTTC.

At least ten counts were recorded for this clonotype. A much bigger clone sits one base away, suggesting this may be a read error. Because the CDR3 is missing its conserved closing phenylalanine or tryptophan, this is likely a read error. The rearrangement joins TRBV20-1 to TRBJ2-5, with 8 nucleotides matching TRBD2. V gave up 0 bases and J gave up 5 bases; unmatched junction bases: 5. Germline V gene data show CDR1 as DFQATT and CDR2 as SNEGSKA (reference sequence). The CDR3 sequence is 14 residues long. The CDR3 nucleotides read TGCAGTGCTAGAGATCGGACTAGCAGCGAGACCCAGTACCTC. This translates into CSARDRTSSETQYL.

Ten or more counts support this clonotype. This sequence joins TRBV10-3 and TRBJ1-2, with a tentative D call TRBD1 (5 bases). V lost 3 bases to trimming and J lost 6 bases, with 17 bases between them. CDR1 and CDR2 from the germline V gene are ENHRY and SYGVKD. CDR3 length: 15 amino acids. CDR3 residues: CAISEFRGREDGYTF. CDR3 sequence (DNA): TGTGCCATCAGTGAATTTAGGGGCAGGGAGGATGGCTACACCTTC.

Many counts were recorded for this clonotype. V gene TRBV15 combines with J gene TRBJ2-2, with 9 bases aligning to TRBD1. Germline CDR1 reads LNHNV; CDR2 reads YYDKDF (reference sequence). The CDR3 sequence is 14 residues long. The V segment lost 5 bases and the J segment 5 bases; nucleotides outside the gene matches: 3. The CDR3 protein is CATSFDRGTGELFF. In DNA, the CDR3 is TGTGCCACCAGCTTTGACAGGGGGACCGGGGAGCTGTTTTTT.

The J gene is TRBJ1-1, the V gene TRBV14; 7 positions match TRBD1. With 2 bases clipped from V and 5 bases from J, the junction kept 11 bases outside the gene matches. This CDR3 spans 16 amino acids. Germline V gene data show CDR1 as SGHDN and CDR2 as FVKESK. CDR3 in amino acids: CASSQPLLRGETEAFF. CDR3 sequence (DNA): TGTGCCAGCAGCCAACCTCTTCTCAGGGGGGAGACTGAAGCTTTCTTT. The full variable domain, with the rest looked up from reference TRBV14 and TRBJ1-1, is EAGVTQFPSHSVIEKGQTVTLRCDPISGHDNLYWYRRVMGKEIKFLLHFVKESKQDESGMPNNRFLAERTGGTYSTLKVQPAELEDSGVYFCASSQPLLRGETEAFFGQGTRLTVV.

The DNA of the CDR3 is TGTGCCAGTAGTATGCAAGGGGATGGCTACACCTTC. It translates to CASSMQGDGYTF. This chain links TRBV19 with TRBJ1-2, with D perhaps matching TRBD1 (5 bases). The CDR3 has 12 residues. Trimming left V 3 bases short and J 6 bases short, with 8 bases between. Germline V lookup: CDR1 LNHDA, CDR2 SQIVND (reference sequence).

This clonotype was counted at least ten times. The genes are TRBV6-5 and TRBJ1-6; D is undetermined. The CDR3 extends over 14 amino acids. Germline lookup yields CDR1 MNHEY and CDR2 SVGAGI. Trimming pared 2 bases from V and 5 bases from J, leaving 7 bases between. The CDR3 here is CASSYASNNSPLHF. The CDR3 coding sequence is TGTGCCAGCAGTTACGCCTCAAATAATTCACCCCTCCACTTT.

In its sample, this clonotype was seen many times. V and J are TRBV9 and TRBJ1-2; possibly TRBD1 for D (6 bases). The germline V gene has CDR1 SGDLS and CDR2 YYNGEE. V was trimmed by 1 base and J by 6 bases, leaving 19 bases between them. The CDR3 contains 16 residues. CDR3 sequence: CASSVSPRDTENGYTF. In nucleotides, the CDR3 is TGTGCCAGCAGCGTAAGTCCTCGGGACACGGAAAATGGCTACACCTTC.

The sample holds many counts of this clonotype. The rearrangement uses TRBV6-5 and TRBJ2-5; the D gene is possibly TRBD2 (5 bases). V dropped 3 bases and J dropped 4 bases, with 9 bases sitting between them. Germline V lookup: CDR1 MNHEY, CDR2 SVGAGI. The CDR3 consists of 13 residues. CDR3 in amino acids: CASSYLAGETQYF. The CDR3, as DNA: TGTGCCAGCAGTTATCTGGCGGGAGAGACCCAGTACTTC.

Many counts were recorded for this clonotype. The CDR3 sequence is CASSPSGQTYEQYF. The DNA for the CDR3 is TGTGCCAGCAGCCCTAGCGGGCAGACCTACGAGCAGTACTTC. The gene calls are TRBV6-1 and TRBJ2-7; TRBD2 aligns across 8 bases. The V segment lost 6 bases and the J segment 2 bases; nucleotides outside the gene matches: 6. The CDR3 loop spans 14 amino acids. CDR1 and CDR2 from the germline V gene are MNHNS and SASEGT.

This clonotype was seen repeatedly, ten times or more. The chain has TRBV29-1 and TRBJ1-2; 11 nucleotides match TRBD1. V shed 8 bases and J 6 bases; nucleotides not matched to a gene: 5. CDR1 is SQVTM and CDR2 is ANQGSEA in the germline V gene. The CDR3 covers 12 residues. The CDR3 here is CSTGQGADGYTF. DNA of the CDR3: TGCAGCACCGGACAGGGGGCGGATGGCTACACCTTC.

This clonotype was seen more than once but under ten times. A read error is possible here, since a much larger clone lies one base away. The V gene is TRBV4-3, the J gene TRBJ2-2; the D gene is possibly TRBD2 (5 bases). The CDR3 is 14 residues long. Germline-derived CDR1 and CDR2 are LGHNA and YSLEER. As DNA, the CDR3 is TGCGCCAGCAGCCAAGCCGCGAACACCGGGGAGCTGTTGTTT. It translates to CASSQAANTGELLF.

The sample holds a few counts of this clonotype. This CDR3 is CSAHLTARGGANVLTF. In nucleotides, the CDR3 is TGCAGTGCTCACTTGACAGCCCGCGGCGGGGCCAACGTCCTGACTTTC. The V call is TRBV20-1, the J call TRBJ2-6; D might be TRBD1 (5 bases). The CDR3 is 16 residues long. Looked up from germline, CDR1 is DFQATT and CDR2 is SNEGSKA (reference sequence). V lost 5 bases and J lost 4, with 18 bases in between.

This clonotype has a count of ten or more. The chain uses TRBV5-5 and TRBJ2-7; 7 bases line up with TRBD2. The germline V gene encodes CDR1 SGHKS and CDR2 YYEKEE (reference sequence). V lost 4 bases to trimming and J lost 3 bases; unmatched junction nucleotides: 10. This CDR3 contains 15 residues. CDR3 in DNA: TGTGCCAGCAGCACGACGGGGGGAGGGATCTACGAGCAGTACTTC. Translation: CASSTTGGGIYEQYF. The complete variable domain, with remaining parts taken from reference TRBV5-5 and TRBJ2-7, reads DAGVTQSPTHLIKTRGQQVTLRCSPISGHKSVSWYQQVLGQGPQFIFQYYEKEERGRGNFPDRFSARQFPNYSSELNVNALLLGDSALYLCASSTTGGGIYEQYFGPGTRLTVT.

This clonotype has a handful of counts. V is TRBV14 and J is TRBJ2-7; D perhaps matches TRBD2 (5 bases). Trimming removed 5 bases at V and 2 bases at J, with 13 bases between. The CDR3 consists of 14 residues. CDR1 is SGHDN, CDR2 FVKESK, per germline. Here the CDR3 DNA reads TGTGCCAGCAGCGTAGCGCCTCCTCCCTACGAGCAGTACTTC. Amino acids: CASSVAPPPYEQYF.

The chain joins TRBV14 to TRBJ1-1; no reliable D call. Trimming cost V 0 bases and J 10 bases, with 12 bases left between them. Germline V CDR1 and CDR2: SGHDN, FVKESK. This CDR3 spans 13 amino acids. The CDR3 is CASSQDYRLGAFF. The CDR3 DNA sequence: TGTGCCAGCAGCCAAGATTATAGACTCGGAGCTTTCTTT.

The chain is built from TRBV18 and TRBJ2-5, with 8 positions matching TRBD2. The CDR3 runs to 14 residues. Germline CDR1 is KGHSH and CDR2 is LQKENI. V trimming: 6 bases; J trimming: 0 bases; junction bases outside the gene matches: 3. The CDR3 region has the DNA TGTGCCAGCTCGCGAGCGGGAGACCAAGAGACCCAGTACTTC. It codes for CASSRAGDQETQYF.

J is TRBJ2-5 and V is TRBV20-1; TRBD2 matches at 10 bases. The CDR3 totals 15 residues. Germline V gene sequence: CDR1 DFQATT, CDR2 SNEGSKA (reference sequence). Trimming cost V 6 bases and J 5 bases; bases outside gene matches: 12. This CDR3 is CSAIDQRGGTETQYF. DNA for the CDR3: TGCAGTGCGATCGATCAGCGGGGGGGCACGGAGACCCAGTACTTC.

This clonotype was recorded at least ten times. The CDR3 spells CASSFFGEDQPQHF. CDR3 in DNA: TGTGCCAGTAGTTTCTTCGGGGAGGATCAGCCCCAGCATTTT. The chain joins TRBV19 to TRBJ1-5; D is uncertain. With 5 bases removed from V and 5 bases from J, the gap between germline ends came to 13 bases. CDR1 is LNHDA and CDR2 is SQIVND in the germline V gene (reference sequence). CDR3 length equals 14 residues. Looking up the rest from reference TRBV19 and TRBJ1-5 gives the full variable domain: DGGITQSPKYLFRKEGQNVTLSCEQNLNHDAMYWYRQDPGQGLRLIYYSQIVNDFQKGDIAEGYSVSREKKESFPLTVTSAQKNPTAFYLCASSFFGEDQPQHFGDGTRLSIL.

The table lists this clonotype with many counts. J is TRBJ2-5 and V is TRBV12-3 or TRBV12-4, with 7 bases identical to TRBD2. V lost 5 bases to trimming and J lost 5 bases; unmatched junction nucleotides: 5. The CDR3 contains 13 residues. Written as DNA, the CDR3 is TGTGCCAGCAGTATTAGGGGAGGGGAGACCCAGTACTTC. Translating gives CASSIRGGETQYF.

This clonotype was found many times. The chain uses TRBV7-3 and TRBJ2-2, with 9 bases fitting TRBD1. This CDR3 spans 17 amino acids. V was clipped by 1 base and J by 5 bases; unmatched bases: 8. The germline gives CDR1 SGHTA, CDR2 FQGTGA. CDR3 bases: TGTGCCAGCAGCTTAATTGGTGGACAGGGGCCGACCGGGGAGCTGTTTTTT. As protein: CASSLIGGQGPTGELFF.

This clonotype was detected many times. The chain has TRBV29-1 and TRBJ1-1; tentative D call: TRBD1 (5 bases). The CDR3 is 14 amino acids. Looked up from germline, CDR1 is SQVTM and CDR2 is ANQGSEA. The V end lost 0 bases, the J end lost 1 base, and 9 bases lay between the germline ends. The CDR3 spells CSVEDHQGNTEAFF. In nucleotides, the CDR3 is TGCAGCGTTGAAGATCACCAGGGGAACACTGAAGCTTTCTTT.